These T cell receptor beta chains were read from a single sample in a study of OX40 agonist ivuxolimab in advanced cancers. The data were produced by immunoSEQ multiplex PCR, yet TCRdb's version contains in-frame clones alone and is incomplete. The sample lists just under 100,000 clones; approximately 95% were seen once. Sample: CD4+ or CD8+ T cells sorted from blood, taken in a trial of the OX40 agonist ivuxolimab. All receptors derive from an adult with an advanced solid tumor such as melanoma, head and neck, liver or kidney cancer. CDR3s include the opening cysteine and the closing phenylalanine or tryptophan. A D gene is named only where the DNA matches it firmly. A clone size is listed for some rows: how often the clone was seen (once, few, many), or a class if it is expanded.

-	-	TRBV14	TRBJ2-2	CASSQGRPYLTGELFF	TGTGCCAGCAGCCAAGGAAGACCTTACCTCACCGGGGAGCTGTTTTTT
-	-	TRBV30	TRBJ1-1	CAWSPYRSGVKTEAFF	TGTGCCTGGAGTCCGTACAGATCAGGGGTGAAAACTGAAGCTTTCTTT
-	-	TRBV19	TRBJ2-2	CATKEVAGTGELFF	TGTGCCACCAAGGAGGTCGCGGGCACCGGGGAGCTGTTTTTT
-	-	TRBV19	TRBJ2-3	CASSRGSPVTDTQYF	TGTGCCAGTAGTAGGGGCAGCCCAGTCACAGATACGCAGTATTTT
-	-	TRBV27	TRBJ2-7	CASSLTSISYEQYF	TGTGCCAGCAGTCTGACTAGTATCTCCTACGAGCAGTACTTC
-	-	TRBV9	TRBJ1-6	CASSVGDSPLHF	TGTGCCAGCAGCGTGGGGGACTCACCCCTCCACTTT
TRBD1	-	TRBV7-2	TRBJ2-1	CASSPGPTRGSYNEQFF	TGTGCCAGCAGCCCTGGGCCAACCAGGGGGTCTTACAATGAGCAGTTCTTC
-	-	TRBV7-2	TRBJ1-1	CASSTIRGSETEAFF	TGTGCCAGCAGCACAATTCGGGGGTCGGAGACTGAAGCTTTCTTT
-	-	TRBV10-1	TRBJ2-2	CASLGPGSCGRENTGELFF	TGCGCCAGCCTGGGCCCCGGCTCTTGTGGGCGGGAGAACACCGGGGAGCTGTTTTTT
TRBD1	-	TRBV29-1	TRBJ1-1	CSVDRTGINTEAFF	TGCAGCGTTGATAGGACAGGAATAAACACTGAAGCTTTCTTT
-	-	TRBV4-1	TRBJ1-6	CASSQGREPPLHF	TGCGCCAGCAGCCAAGGGCGGGAGCCACCCCTCCACTTT
-	once	TRBV7-2	TRBJ2-5	CASRQDNQETQYF	TGTGCCAGCAGACAGGATAACCAAGAGACCCAGTACTTC
-	once	TRBV5-1	TRBJ1-5	CASSLGAGNSNQPQHF	TGCGCCAGCAGCTTGGGAGCCGGGAATAGCAATCAGCCCCAGCATTTT
TRBD2	-	TRBV9	TRBJ2-3	CASSVGLAAGDTQYF	TGTGCCAGCAGCGTAGGCCTAGCGGCCGGAGATACGCAGTATTTT
TRBD1	-	TRBV18	TRBJ1-5	CASSPGQGHNQPQHF	TGTGCCAGCTCACCCGGACAGGGACACAATCAGCCCCAGCATTTT
-	-	TRBV19	TRBJ2-5	CASGEANLQETQYF	TGTGCCAGTGGAGAGGCGAACCTCCAGGAGACCCAGTACTTC
TRBD2	-	TRBV7-3	TRBJ2-1	CASSPTPGGPLGEQFF	TGTGCCAGCAGCCCCACCCCGGGAGGGCCCCTGGGTGAGCAGTTCTTC
-	-	TRBV18	TRBJ1-1	CASSPRQDEAFF	TGTGCCAGCTCACCTCGACAGGACGAAGCTTTCTTT
TRBD2	-	TRBV6-5	TRBJ2-1	CASSYRSSGKGNEQFF	TGTGCCAGCAGTTACAGGTCTAGCGGGAAGGGCAATGAGCAGTTCTTC
-	-	TRBV4-1	TRBJ2-1	CASSQDNGRGQFF	TGCGCCAGCAGCCAAGATAACGGCAGGGGGCAGTTCTTC
TRBD1	-	TRBV7-2	TRBJ2-5	CASSAQGAGETQYF	TGTGCCAGCAGCGCACAGGGGGCCGGGGAGACCCAGTACTTC
TRBD1	once	TRBV7-2	TRBJ2-2	CASGRAGTGNTGELFF	TGTGCCAGCGGTCGAGCCGGGACAGGGAACACCGGGGAGCTGTTTTTT